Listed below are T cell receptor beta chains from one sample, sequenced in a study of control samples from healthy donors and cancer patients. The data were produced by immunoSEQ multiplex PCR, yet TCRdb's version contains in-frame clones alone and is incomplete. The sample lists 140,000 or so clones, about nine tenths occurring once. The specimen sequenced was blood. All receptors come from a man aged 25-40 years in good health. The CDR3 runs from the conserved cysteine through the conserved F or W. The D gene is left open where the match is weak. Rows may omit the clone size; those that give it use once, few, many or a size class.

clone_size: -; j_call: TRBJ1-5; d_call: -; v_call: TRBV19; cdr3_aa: CASSGGRAGHQPQHF; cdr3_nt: TGTGCCAGTAGTGGGGGCAGGGCTGGTCATCAGCCCCAGCATTTT
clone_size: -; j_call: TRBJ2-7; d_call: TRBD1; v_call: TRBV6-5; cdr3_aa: CASRGPGQGLGEQYF; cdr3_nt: TGTGCCAGCAGGGGACCGGGACAGGGTCTTGGCGAGCAGTACTTC
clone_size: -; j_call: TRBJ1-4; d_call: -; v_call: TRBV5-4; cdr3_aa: CASSFPGQLREKLFF; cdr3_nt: TGTGCCAGCAGCTTTCCGGGACAACTTCGTGAAAAACTGTTTTTT
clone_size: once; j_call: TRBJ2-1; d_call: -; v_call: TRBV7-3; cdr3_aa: CASSLGLADNEQFF; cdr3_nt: TGTGCCAGCAGCTTAGGTCTAGCTGACAATGAGCAGTTCTTC
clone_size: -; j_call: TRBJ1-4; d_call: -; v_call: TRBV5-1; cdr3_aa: CASSTAGNSHEKLFF; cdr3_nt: TGCGCCAGCAGCACGGCGGGGAACAGTCATGAAAAACTGTTTTTT
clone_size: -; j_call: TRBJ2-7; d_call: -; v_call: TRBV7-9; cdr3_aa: CASSLDGGLSEQYF; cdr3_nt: TGTGCCAGCAGCTTAGATGGGGGATTGAGCGAGCAGTACTTC
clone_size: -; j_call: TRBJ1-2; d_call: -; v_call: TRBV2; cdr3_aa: CASIPGSGYGYTF; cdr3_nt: TGTGCCAGCATTCCGGGTTCCGGGTATGGCTACACCTTC
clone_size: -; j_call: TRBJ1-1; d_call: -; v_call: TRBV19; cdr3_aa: CASSDRNTEAFF; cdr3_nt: TGTGCCAGTAGTGACCGAAACACTGAAGCTTTCTTT
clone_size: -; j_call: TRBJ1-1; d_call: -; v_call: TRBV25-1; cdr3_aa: CASSEYPGLTEAFF; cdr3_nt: TGTGCCAGCAGTGAATATCCGGGTCTCACTGAAGCTTTCTTT
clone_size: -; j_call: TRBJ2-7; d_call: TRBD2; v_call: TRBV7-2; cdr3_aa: CASSLGGGDSSPRNYEQYF; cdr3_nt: TGTGCCAGCAGCTTAGGGGGGGGAGACAGCTCTCCGAGGAACTACGAGCAGTACTTC
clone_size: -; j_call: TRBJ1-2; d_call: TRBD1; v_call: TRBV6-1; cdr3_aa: CASSEISDRAYGYTF; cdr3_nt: TGTGCCAGCAGTGAAATCAGTGACAGGGCTTATGGCTACACCTTC
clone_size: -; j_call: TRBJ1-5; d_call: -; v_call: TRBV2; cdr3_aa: CASSEEWGAVVHF; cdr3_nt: TGTGCCAGCAGTGAAGAATGGGGGGCAGTTGTGCATTTT
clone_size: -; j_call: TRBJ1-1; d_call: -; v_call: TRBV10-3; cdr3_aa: CAISESRQGKGGNTEAFF; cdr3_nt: TGTGCCATCAGTGAGTCTCGCCAGGGGAAAGGTGGGAACACTGAAGCTTTCTTT
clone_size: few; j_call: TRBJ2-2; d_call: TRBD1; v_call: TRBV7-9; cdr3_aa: CASSLEGQTGELFF; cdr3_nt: TGTGCCAGCAGCTTAGAGGGACAGACCGGGGAGCTGTTTTTT
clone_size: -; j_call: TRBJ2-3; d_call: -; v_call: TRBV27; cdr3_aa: CASSLLSPDTQYF; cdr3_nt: TGTGCCAGCAGTTTACTGTCCCCAGATACGCAGTATTTT
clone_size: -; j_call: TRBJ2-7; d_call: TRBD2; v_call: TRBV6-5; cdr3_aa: CASKRSGSGYEQYF; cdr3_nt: TGTGCCAGCAAGAGAAGCGGGAGTGGGTACGAGCAGTACTTC
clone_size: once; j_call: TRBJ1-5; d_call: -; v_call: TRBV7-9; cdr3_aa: CASSFQDNRNQPQHF; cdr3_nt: TGTGCCAGCAGCTTTCAGGACAATCGAAATCAGCCCCAGCATTTT
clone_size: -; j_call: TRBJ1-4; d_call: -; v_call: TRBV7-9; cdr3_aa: CASSLAAQVVIRRDEKLFF; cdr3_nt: TGTGCCAGCAGCTTAGCGGCCCAGGTCGTTATTCGGAGGGATGAAAAACTGTTTTTT
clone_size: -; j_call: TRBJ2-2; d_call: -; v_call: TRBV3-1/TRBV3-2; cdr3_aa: CASSQVTEYTGELFF; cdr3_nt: TGTGCCAGCAGCCAAGTCACAGAGTACACCGGGGAGCTGTTTTTT
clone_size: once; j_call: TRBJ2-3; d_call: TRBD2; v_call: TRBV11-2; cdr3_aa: CASSSLAGATTDTQYF; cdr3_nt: TGTGCCAGCAGCTCCCTAGCGGGGGCCACCACAGATACGCAGTATTTT
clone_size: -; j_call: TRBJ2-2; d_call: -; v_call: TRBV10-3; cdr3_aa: CAIMGSSNTGELFF; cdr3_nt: TGTGCCATCATGGGGTCTTCGAACACCGGGGAGCTGTTTTTT
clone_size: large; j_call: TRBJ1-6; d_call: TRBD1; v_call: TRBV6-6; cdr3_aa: CASLLGTENSPLHF; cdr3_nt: TGTGCCAGCCTGCTAGGGACAGAAAATTCACCCCTCCACTTT
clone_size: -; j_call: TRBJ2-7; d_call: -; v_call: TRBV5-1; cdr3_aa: CASSFRQDSYEQYF; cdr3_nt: TGCGCCAGCAGCTTCAGGCAGGACTCCTACGAGCAGTACTTC
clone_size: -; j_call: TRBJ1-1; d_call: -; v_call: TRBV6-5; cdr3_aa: CASSSIRLTEAFF; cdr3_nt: TGTGCCAGCAGTTCGATACGACTCACTGAAGCTTTCTTT
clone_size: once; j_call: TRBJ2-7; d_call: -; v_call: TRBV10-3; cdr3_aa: CAISEATRGEQYF; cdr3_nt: TGTGCCATCAGTGAGGCGACTCGGGGTGAGCAGTACTTC
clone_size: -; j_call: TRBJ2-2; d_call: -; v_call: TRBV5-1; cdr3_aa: CASSLEPGLNTGELFF; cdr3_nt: TGCGCCAGCAGCTTGGAACCGGGCCTCAACACCGGGGAGCTGTTTTTT
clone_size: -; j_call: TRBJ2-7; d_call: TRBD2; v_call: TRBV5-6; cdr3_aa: CASRFASRGGPYEQYF; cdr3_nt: TGTGCCAGCAGATTCGCGTCGAGGGGAGGGCCGTACGAGCAGTACTTC
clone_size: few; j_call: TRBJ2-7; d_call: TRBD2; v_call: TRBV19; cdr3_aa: CASSSGGLPYEQYF; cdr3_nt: TGTGCCAGTAGTAGCGGGGGGCTACCCTACGAGCAGTACTTC
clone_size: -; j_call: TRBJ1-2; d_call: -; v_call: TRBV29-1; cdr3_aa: CSVAGSPNYGYTF; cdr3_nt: TGCAGCGTTGCGGGCAGCCCAAACTATGGCTACACCTTC
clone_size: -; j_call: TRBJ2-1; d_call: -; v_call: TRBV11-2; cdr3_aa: CASSFAGDEQFF; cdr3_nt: TGTGCCAGCAGCTTTGCCGGCGATGAGCAGTTCTTC
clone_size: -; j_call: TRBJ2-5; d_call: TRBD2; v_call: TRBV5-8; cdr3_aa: CASSFSGGNQETQYF; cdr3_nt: TGTGCCAGCAGCTTCTCCGGGGGGAACCAAGAGACCCAGTACTTC
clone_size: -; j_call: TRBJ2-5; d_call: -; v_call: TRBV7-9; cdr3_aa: CASRVYQETQYF; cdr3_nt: TGTGCCAGCAGAGTGTACCAAGAGACCCAGTACTTC
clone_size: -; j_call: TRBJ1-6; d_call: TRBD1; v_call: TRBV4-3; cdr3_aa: CASSQDLAGGLSPLHF; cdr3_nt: TGCGCCAGCAGCCAAGATCTGGCAGGGGGCTTATCACCCCTCCACTTT
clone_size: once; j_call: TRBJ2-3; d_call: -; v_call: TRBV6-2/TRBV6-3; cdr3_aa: CASSYRGGRKDTQYF; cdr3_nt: TGTGCCAGCAGTTACCGCGGGGGCCGGAAAGATACGCAGTATTTT
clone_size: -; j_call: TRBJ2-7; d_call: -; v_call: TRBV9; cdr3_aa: CASSVDPGAYSYEQYF; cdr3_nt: TGTGCCAGCAGCGTAGATCCGGGGGCCTACTCCTACGAGCAGTACTTC
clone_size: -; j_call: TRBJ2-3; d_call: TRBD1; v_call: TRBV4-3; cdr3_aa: CASSQVGTGGSEDTQYF; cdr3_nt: TGCGCCAGCAGCCAAGTGGGGACAGGGGGCTCGGAAGATACGCAGTATTTT
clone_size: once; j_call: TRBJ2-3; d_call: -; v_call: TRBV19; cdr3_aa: CASTKGSGGVDTQYF; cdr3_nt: TGTGCCAGTACCAAGGGGAGTGGGGGTGTAGATACGCAGTATTTT